These T cell receptor beta chains were read from a single sample in a study of OX40 agonist ivuxolimab in advanced cancers. This table comes from immunoSEQ multiplex PCR, and its TCRdb copy is limited to in-frame clones, with some not included. The sample includes around 57,000 clones, roughly 88% of them seen just once. The sample was CD4+ or CD8+ T cells sorted from blood, taken in a trial of the OX40 agonist ivuxolimab. Receptors were obtained from an adult with an advanced solid tumor such as melanoma, head and neck, liver or kidney cancer. CDR3s include the opening cysteine and the closing phenylalanine or tryptophan. Each record gives: J gene, V gene, clone size, D gene, CDR3 DNA, CDR3 protein. D genes are given only for firm matches. Not all rows give a size; the values are once, few, many and, for expanded clones, a class.

TRBJ2-1	TRBV11-1	NA	TRBD1	TGTGCCAGCAGCCCCCGGGACAGGGCTTCAAATGAGCAGTTCTTC	CASSPRDRASNEQFF
TRBJ2-6	TRBV30	NA	NA	TGTGCCTGGAGTCTGGGGATTACATCTGGGGCCAACGTCCTGACTTTC	CAWSLGITSGANVLTF
TRBJ2-5	TRBV7-3	NA	NA	TGTGCCAGCAGCTTATCGGGGGAGCTTGGGGAGCAGTACTTC	CASSLSGELGEQYF
TRBJ2-1	TRBV7-9	few	NA	TGTGCCAGCAGCCCGTTAGATGAGCAGTTCTTC	CASSPLDEQFF
TRBJ2-4	TRBV9	few	NA	TGTGCCAGCAGCGTAGAGGCAGGGGATTTGGGCAAAAACATTCAGTACTTC	CASSVEAGDLGKNIQYF
TRBJ2-5	TRBV19	once	TRBD1	TGTGCCAGTAGTATACGGACAGGGGGAGAGACCCAGTACTTC	CASSIRTGGETQYF
TRBJ1-1	TRBV6-6	NA	NA	TGTGCCAGCAGTACCCCTGGCGGGGGGGACACTGAAGCTTTCTTT	CASSTPGGGDTEAFF
TRBJ2-3	TRBV27	NA	NA	TGTGCCAGCAGTTTTCGGGGAAGGGACACAGATACGCAGTATTTT	CASSFRGRDTDTQYF
TRBJ2-7	TRBV7-2	NA	TRBD2	TGTGCCAGCAGCCCCGGGACTAGCGCGACCTACGAGCAGTACTTC	CASSPGTSATYEQYF
TRBJ1-2	TRBV10-2	NA	NA	TGCGCCAGCAGGGACAGCTATGGCTACACCTTC	CASRDSYGYTF
TRBJ2-1	TRBV7-9	NA	TRBD1	TGTGCCAGCAGCTCATTATCTCAGGGGGAGTTCTTC	CASSSLSQGEFF
TRBJ2-5	TRBV9	few	NA	TGTGCCAGCAGCTTCAGTATTCAAGAGACCCAGTACTTC	CASSFSIQETQYF
TRBJ2-1	TRBV5-8	NA	TRBD2	TGTGCCAGCAGCCAGGGGGGACTAGCGGGAGCGGGTGAGCAGTTCTTC	CASSQGGLAGAGEQFF
TRBJ2-7	TRBV5-1	NA	NA	TGCGCCAGCAGCCCCTTAAGCTCCTACGAGCAGTACTTC	CASSPLSSYEQYF
TRBJ1-1	TRBV11-3	few	NA	TGTGCCAGCAGCACTACAGGGTTTCGAGCTTTCTTT	CASSTTGFRAFF
TRBJ2-7	TRBV7-3	once	TRBD2	TGTGCCAGCAGCTTACCCCTAGCGGGAGGGAGCTCCTACGAGCAGTACTTC	CASSLPLAGGSSYEQYF
TRBJ1-1	TRBV28	NA	NA	TGTGCCACCTCCGGGACGGCGGACCCGAACACTGAAGCTTTCTTT	CATSGTADPNTEAFF
TRBJ1-1	TRBV6-6	few	NA	TGTGCCAGCAGTTACTCCCGGACGTTGAACACTGAAGCTTTCTTT	CASSYSRTLNTEAFF
TRBJ1-5	TRBV30	NA	NA	TGTGCCTGGAACCTAGACAGGAATCAGCCCCAGCATTTT	CAWNLDRNQPQHF
TRBJ2-5	TRBV11-2	NA	NA	TGTGCCAGCAGCACACACCAAGAGACCCAGTACTTC	CASSTHQETQYF
TRBJ2-7	TRBV7-3	NA	NA	TGTGCCAGCAGCACGCGTCGAGGGGGCGAGCAGTACTTC	CASSTRRGGEQYF
TRBJ2-7	TRBV18	NA	NA	TGTGCCAGCTCACGGGGACGTTCGGACTACGAGCAGTACTTC	CASSRGRSDYEQYF
TRBJ1-2	TRBV7-2	NA	TRBD1	TGTGCCAGCAGCAGCAATACCGGGACAGGCTATGGCTACACCTTC	CASSSNTGTGYGYTF
TRBJ2-7	TRBV5-1	NA	TRBD1	TGCGCCAGCAGCTTGACAGGGGCGAGCTCCTACGAGCAGTACTTC	CASSLTGASSYEQYF